Listed below are T cell receptor beta chains from one sample, sequenced in a study of cytomegalovirus exposure and HLA in healthy donors. Sequencing was performed with immunoSEQ multiplex PCR; in TCRdb, only in-frame clones are kept and a portion is missing. The profile shows over 150,000 clones, about four fifths of them singletons. The sample taken for sequencing was PBMCs. The receptors shown here come from a woman in her forties or fifties in good health and CMV-seropositive. CDR3s leave out the opening cysteine and the closing phenylalanine or tryptophan. Size is omitted from some rows. Given values are once, few, many or a class for expanded clones.

v_gene	j_gene	abundance	CDR3aa
TRBV7-6	TRBJ1-1	-	ASSLEQNTEAF
TRBV6-4	TRBJ2-2	once	ASSDWGTAASSSFAGELF
TRBV7-2	TRBJ2-3	-	ASSRAGGRTDTQY
TRBV15	TRBJ1-1	-	ATSRDGIRFGNTEAF
TRBV7-9	TRBJ1-4	-	SSREGPATNEKLF
TRBV4-2	TRBJ2-2	few	ASSQERRGTGELF
TRBV25-1	TRBJ2-1	-	ASSEYTTLGSGRGEQF
TRBV29-1	TRBJ2-3	few	SVDFSTDTQY
TRBV2	TRBJ2-1	-	ASSELESRSEQF
TRBV6-1	TRBJ1-5	-	ASSESGGGGGGSQH
TRBV6-6	-	few	ASSCPQREGCEQY
TRBV15	TRBJ2-3	-	ATLGLSGDTQY
TRBV13	TRBJ2-5	few	ASSFSGMETQY
TRBV28	TRBJ1-1	-	ASSREMDTEAF
TRBV11-2	TRBJ2-1	-	ASSDSVRRETNEQF
TRBV28	TRBJ1-1	once	ASSLDPTKNTEAF
TRBV7-2	TRBJ1-5	-	ASSPPTGYSNQPQH
TRBV7-3	TRBJ1-1	-	ASTRDRESTEAF
TRBV7-8	TRBJ1-6	-	ASSLANAAGAPLH
TRBV4-3	TRBJ2-7	-	ASSQENSLAGPPEQY
TRBV7-9	TRBJ1-2	-	ASSLGQHYGYT
TRBV11-2	TRBJ1-1	-	ASSHLGLRTGGQDTEAF
TRBV5-1	TRBJ2-5	-	ASSSTGLGGEQY
TRBV7-9	TRBJ2-1	-	ASSDKGLAGLYNEQF
TRBV9	TRBJ2-7	-	ASSVGDWGGLTEQY
TRBV6-5	-	-	ASRPVDVAVYEQY
TRBV5-1	TRBJ1-5	once	ASSAGWDQPQH
TRBV2	TRBJ2-2	-	ASTERETGELF
TRBV18	TRBJ2-5	-	ASSPVREETQY
TRBV7-3	TRBJ2-7	few	ASSPYLRPYEQY
TRBV7-2	TRBJ2-2	-	ASSLAFAGGVGTGELF
TRBV5-1	TRBJ1-1	few	ASRLSGTGPNTEAF
TRBV2	TRBJ1-2	-	ASSGSVFNYGYT
TRBV18	TRBJ1-6	-	ASSPGGSDNSPLH
TRBV7-8	TRBJ1-1	-	ASSSGGGWIAEAF
TRBV7-6	TRBJ2-7	-	ASREGTGGSYEQY
TRBV4-2	TRBJ2-7	-	ASSQDSSGSRYEQY
TRBV29-1	TRBJ1-1	-	SVAGTGTGGTEAF
TRBV5-4	TRBJ2-7	-	ASRAGQDSYEQY
TRBV5-4	-	-	ASSWTGVGEQY
TRBV6-1	TRBJ1-2	-	ASRQGQGPSYGYT
TRBV10-2	TRBJ1-1	-	ASSQGIVLNTEAF
TRBV29-1	TRBJ1-2	-	SVATGTGVGYT
TRBV15	TRBJ2-2	few	ATSRDRASGKQGTGELF
TRBV10-2	TRBJ2-3	-	ASSEPRQGLGDTQY
TRBV19	TRBJ2-7	once	ASKFSGGAYEQY